This T cell receptor (beta chain) was sequenced in a study of blood T cell repertoires in COVID-19. The assay was immunoSEQ multiplex PCR, and TCRdb's table has in-frame clones only and misses some. The sample yields about 250,000 clones, 80% to 90% seen once. The CDR3 runs 10 residues. With 7 bases removed from V and 4 bases from J, the gap between germline ends came to 7 bases. Germline assignment: CDR1 DFQATT and CDR2 SNEGSKA (reference sequence). This receptor was taken from a woman aged 30 to 39 who had recovered from COVID-19. The specimen was PBMCs or T cells enriched from blood (not recorded which). The J gene is TRBJ1-2, the V gene TRBV20-1; D uncertain. CDR3 DNA sequence: TGCAGTGTGGGAGGCTATGGCTACACCTTC. Protein: CSVGGYGYTF.